These 7 T cell receptor beta chains share one sample of origin, sequenced in a study of tumor-infiltrating lymphocytes in primary liver carcinoma. The blood RNA (from unsorted whole blood) was obtained, and germline DNA was also extracted. With a constant-region primer, TCR beta cDNA was made from roughly 500 ng of total RNA. Employing slightly modified ARM-PCR, three nested multiplex PCR rounds were run, and these gave rise to the TCR beta libraries. Forward primers for TRBV1-TRBV30 and a C-beta reverse primer served the first two PCR rounds, at about 10 cycles each. TCRdb re-derived calls from the multiplex PCR reads in MiXCR, one entry per CDR3 protein. The sample includes 300,000 to 350,000 distinct CDR3 sequences, almost 65% seen only once; the top ten take about 6%. The material sequenced was peripheral blood. The source is a man between 40 and 49 years old with primary liver carcinoma and hepatitis B virus infection.

In this sample, this clonotype turned up once. One end of the junction is discordant with germline, which a read error may explain. The rearrangement links TRBV11-2 to TRBJ1-3, with D unclear. Germline loops: CDR1 SGHAT, CDR2 FQNNGV. The CDR3 has 14 amino acids. The DNA for the CDR3 is TGTGCCGGCAGACCAGAAGGTATTGGAAACACCATATATTTT. This encodes CAGRPEGIGNTIYF.

Comments on this clonotype: One end of the junction fails to match germline, which may point to a read error. The chain carries TRBV6-5 and TRBJ1-6; 8 bases are shared with TRBD1. This CDR3 is built from 13 residues. Germline V gene lookup returns CDR1 MNHEY and CDR2 SVGAGI. This CDR3 reads CAGSSQGEAPLHF. The CDR3, as DNA: TGTGCCGGCAGTTCACAGGGGGAGGCACCCCTCCACTTT.

A remark on this clonotype: Compared with germline, one end of the junction differs, possibly owing to a read error. The CDR3 nucleotides read TGTGCCAGCAGCGGGAGGGCCTACAGTGAGCAGTTCTTC. Translating it yields CASSGRAYSEQFF. V usage is TRBV13 and J usage is TRBJ2-1; 7 nucleotides agree with TRBD2. The CDR3 loop spans 13 amino acids. Germline lookup yields CDR1 PRHDT and CDR2 FYEKMQ (reference sequence).

The chain combines TRBV6-5 with TRBJ2-1; D is undetermined. Germline V gene data show CDR1 as MNHEY and CDR2 as SVGAGI. The CDR3 sequence is 12 residues long. The germline V and J ends were trimmed by 7 bases and 8 bases, with 12 bases remaining between them. CDR3 bases: TGTGCCAGCACAGACTTCAAAGATGAGCAGTTCTTC. The encoded protein is CASTDFKDEQFF.

At least ten counts were recorded for this clonotype. This sequence joins TRBV6-2 or TRBV6-3 and TRBJ1-1; D is ambiguous. Looked up from germline, CDR1 is MNHEY and CDR2 is SVGEGT. CDR3 length: 13 residues. The V gene lost 0 bases and the J gene lost 5 bases, with 7 bases spanning the gap. Written as DNA, the CDR3 is TGTGCCAGCAGTTACTCTACGGGAACTGAAGCTTTCTTT. It encodes CASSYSTGTEAFF.

This clonotype was seen repeatedly, ten times or more. This chain uses TRBV6-2 or TRBV6-3 with TRBJ2-1; D might be TRBD1 (6 bases). The CDR3 sequence is 15 residues long. Trimming took 7 bases from V and 5 from J, leaving 18 bases between them. Germline CDR1 MNHEY, CDR2 SVGEGT. The CDR3 nucleotides are TGTGCCAGCATTAGGGTCTCGGGGACAAACAATGAGCAGTTCTTC. Translation gives CASIRVSGTNNEQFF.

This clonotype was seen a single time. A much larger clone differs from this one at a single base, so this may be a read error. The V gene is TRBV4-3, the J gene TRBJ2-7; D perhaps matches TRBD1 (5 bases). The V gene's germline CDR1 is LGHNA and CDR2 YSLEER. The CDR3 spans 15 residues. The CDR3 loop is CASNQGYRSSYEQYF. The DNA of the CDR3 is TGCGCCAGCAACCAAGGATACAGGAGCTCCTACGAGCAGTACTTC.